The entry below gives a single T cell receptor (beta chain) sequence along with its context. Using immunoSEQ multiplex PCR, the repertoire was profiled, and TCRdb retains in-frame clones only, with some absent. The sample yields 430,000 or so clones, about 90% seen once. These data originate in a study of blood T cell repertoires in COVID-19. Seattle patients were enrolled during active infection and followed longitudinally. The sequencing sample was made of peripheral blood. The TCR comes from a man aged 18 to 30 with COVID-19, enrolled during active disease.

In DNA, the CDR3 is TGTGCCAGCAGCAAAAGACTTTTCCGGGCTGGGGCCAACGTCCTGACTTTC. Its translation is CASSKRLFRAGANVLTF. This rearrangement joins TRBV5-6 to TRBJ2-6; D is unresolved. V shed 4 bases and J shed 2 bases, with 16 bases lying between them. The CDR3 sequence is 17 residues long. Germline V gives CDR1 SGHDT, CDR2 YYEEEE.